The subject of this entry is one T cell receptor beta chain. Seattle-derived patients entered the study during active infection and were followed longitudinally. These data belong to a study of blood T cell repertoires in COVID-19. Looking at the study overall: COVID-19 samples collected from the United States, Italy and Spain covered acute and convalescent phases. In each case, the material was cDNA or gDNA derived from T cells, B-cell-depleted T cells, or PBMCs.

In the original analysis: The assay estimated nucleated cells by amplifying reference gene primers. Profiling relied on immunoSEQ multiplex PCR, and the TCRdb table lists in-frame clones only, not all of them. V and J calls and clone size are as listed in that table; D and trimming were resolved from the DNA. The repertoire has under 200,000 clones, about nine tenths of them found once; the top ten carry 11%. The V end was cut by 3 bases, the J end by 4 bases, with 15 bases between. The CDR3 has 15 residues. The germline gives CDR1 LNHDA, CDR2 SQIVND (reference sequence). The TCR comes from a woman in her sixties with COVID-19, enrolled during active disease. The chain joins TRBV19 to TRBJ1-2; maybe TRBD1 (5 bases). The material sequenced was peripheral blood. Here the CDR3 DNA reads TGTGCCAGTAGTATCTCCCGCGACAGTAGCTATGGCTACACCTTC. This codes for CASSISRDSSYGYTF.